The text below deals with one TCR beta chain. Its matching antigen is unknown. These data belong to a study of shared clonotypes between healthy human individuals. On the study more broadly: A couple of women and three men aged 18 to 49 made up the donors.

Assay used: immunoSEQ multiplex PCR; TCRdb lists only in-frame clones, some missing. The sample has 700,000 or so clones; more than 70% are singletons. The study, taken as a whole, reports: Clonotype sharing across donors was expected to vary with sequencing depth. Larger estimated richness was generally recorded for naive subsets relative to memory subsets. The generation probabilities recorded for non-shared clonotypes fell below those of clonotypes shared by all four donors.

Per germline, CDR1 SQVTM and CDR2 ANQGSEA. The V end was cut by 1 base, the J end by 11 bases, with 8 bases between. The CDR3 is 10 residues long. The chain recombines TRBV29-1 with TRBJ1-1; the D is unclear. Sequencing was performed on memory CD4+ T cells sorted from blood. Subset in this sample: CD45RA-negative fraction. This sequence was found in a woman in her 30s in good health. CDR3 amino acids: CSVEGPFAFF. The CDR3 region has the DNA TGCAGCGTTGAAGGACCGTTTGCTTTCTTT.